This TCR beta chain came from a study of blood T cell repertoires in COVID-19. Looking at the study overall: Sample material is recorded as cDNA or gDNA derived from T cells, B-cell-depleted T cells, or PBMCs.

Between the trimmed V and J ends, which lost 4 bases and 6 bases, there was a span of 20 bases. This CDR3 has 15 residues. Germline CDR1 reads SGHDT; CDR2 reads YYEEEE. Those enrolled, adults aged roughly 18 to 95 years, came from 24 US areas. In assigning cohorts, the study relied on participant-reported clinical history. During the 2 weeks before they entered the study, exposed participants had met someone with a PCR-confirmed or clinician-diagnosed COVID-19 case. The method was immunoSEQ multiplex PCR; TCRdb's version includes in-frame clones alone and lacks a portion of them. Among 250,000 or so clones listed, approximately 81% were seen once.

The sequencing sample was made of PBMCs or T cells enriched from blood (not recorded which). This chain links TRBV5-6 with TRBJ2-7, with D maybe TRBD1 (5 bases). The TCR comes from a woman between 50 and 59 years old who had been exposed to COVID-19. For the CDR3, the DNA is TGTGCCAGCAGCACCAGACAGCATCCTATGAGCGAGCAGTACTTC. This encodes CASSTRQHPMSEQYF.